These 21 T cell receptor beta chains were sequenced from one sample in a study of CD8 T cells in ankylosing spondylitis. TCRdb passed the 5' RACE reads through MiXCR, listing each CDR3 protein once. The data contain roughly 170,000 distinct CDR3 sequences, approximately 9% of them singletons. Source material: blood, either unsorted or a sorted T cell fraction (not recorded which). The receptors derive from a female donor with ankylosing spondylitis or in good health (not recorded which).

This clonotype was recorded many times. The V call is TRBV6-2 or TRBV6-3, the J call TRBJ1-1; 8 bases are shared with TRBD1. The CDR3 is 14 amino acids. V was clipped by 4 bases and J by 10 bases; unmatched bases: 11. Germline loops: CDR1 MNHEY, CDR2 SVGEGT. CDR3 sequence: CASSSTGTGGGAFF. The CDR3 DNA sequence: TGTGCCAGCAGTTCAACCGGGACAGGCGGGGGAGCTTTCTTT.

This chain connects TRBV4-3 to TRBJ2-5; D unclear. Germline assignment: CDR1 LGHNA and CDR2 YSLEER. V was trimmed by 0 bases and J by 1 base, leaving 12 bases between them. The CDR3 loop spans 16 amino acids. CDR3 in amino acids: CASSQEGSGSQETQYF. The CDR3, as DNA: TGCGCCAGCAGCCAAGAAGGATCGGGCAGCCAAGAGACCCAGTACTTC.

Written as DNA, the CDR3 is TGTGCCAGCAGCTTCCAAGCGGGAACGCACAATGAGCAGTTCTTC. Protein product: CASSFQAGTHNEQFF. V is TRBV5-6 and J is TRBJ2-1; 7 nucleotides match TRBD2. The CDR3 loop spans 15 amino acids. Germline V gene sequence: CDR1 SGHDT, CDR2 YYEEEE. V dropped 2 bases and J dropped 5; count of bases not matched to a gene: 7.

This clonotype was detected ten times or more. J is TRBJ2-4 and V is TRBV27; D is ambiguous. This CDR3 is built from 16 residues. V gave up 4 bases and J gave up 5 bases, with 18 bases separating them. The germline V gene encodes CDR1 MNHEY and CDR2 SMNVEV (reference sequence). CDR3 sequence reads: CASSSNYFAGENIQYF. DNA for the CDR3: TGTGCCAGCAGTTCCAACTACTTCGCTGGGGAAAACATTCAGTACTTC.

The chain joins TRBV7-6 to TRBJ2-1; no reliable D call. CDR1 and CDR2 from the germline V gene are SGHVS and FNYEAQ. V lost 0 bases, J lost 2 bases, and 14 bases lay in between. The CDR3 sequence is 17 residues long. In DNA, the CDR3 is TGTGCCAGCAGCTTAGCGGTCGGCTCGCGTGCCTACAATGAGCAGTTCTTC. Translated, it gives CASSLAVGSRAYNEQFF.

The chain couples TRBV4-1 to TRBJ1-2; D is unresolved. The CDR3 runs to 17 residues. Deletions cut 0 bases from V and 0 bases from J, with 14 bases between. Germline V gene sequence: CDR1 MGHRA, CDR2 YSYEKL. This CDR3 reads CASSQDQTWGSNYGYTF. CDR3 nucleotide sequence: TGCGCCAGCAGCCAAGATCAAACCTGGGGATCTAACTATGGCTACACCTTC.

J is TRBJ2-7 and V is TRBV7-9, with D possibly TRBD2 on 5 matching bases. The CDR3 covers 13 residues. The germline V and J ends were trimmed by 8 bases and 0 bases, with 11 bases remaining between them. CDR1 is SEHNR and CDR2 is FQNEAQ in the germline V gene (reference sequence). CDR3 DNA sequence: TGTGCCAGCTCCCGGGCGGGCTCCTACGAGCAGTACTTC. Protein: CASSRAGSYEQYF. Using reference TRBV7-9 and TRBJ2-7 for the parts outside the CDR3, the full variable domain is DTGVSQNPRHKITKRGQNVTFRCDPISEHNRLYWYRQTLGQGPEFLTYFQNEAQLEKSRLLSDRFSAERPKGSFSTLEIQRTEQGDSAMYLCASSRAGSYEQYFGPGTRLTVT.

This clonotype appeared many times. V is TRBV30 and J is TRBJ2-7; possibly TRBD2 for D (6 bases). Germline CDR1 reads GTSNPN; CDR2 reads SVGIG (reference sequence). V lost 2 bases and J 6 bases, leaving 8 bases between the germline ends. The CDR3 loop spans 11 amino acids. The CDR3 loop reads CAWSLGGEQYF. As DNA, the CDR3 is TGTGCCTGGAGTCTGGGGGGCGAGCAGTACTTC.

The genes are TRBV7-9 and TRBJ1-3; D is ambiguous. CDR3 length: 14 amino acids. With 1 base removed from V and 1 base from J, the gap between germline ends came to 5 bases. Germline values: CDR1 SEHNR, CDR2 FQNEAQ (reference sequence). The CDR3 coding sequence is TGTGCCAGCAGCTTAGTGGGTTCTGGAAACACCATATATTTT. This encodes CASSLVGSGNTIYF.

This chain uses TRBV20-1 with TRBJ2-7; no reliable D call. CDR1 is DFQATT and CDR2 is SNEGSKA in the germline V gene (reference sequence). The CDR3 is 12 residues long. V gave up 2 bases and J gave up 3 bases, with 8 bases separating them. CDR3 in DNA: TGCAGTGCTAGAACTCCCCTCTACGAGCAGTACTTC. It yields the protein CSARTPLYEQYF.

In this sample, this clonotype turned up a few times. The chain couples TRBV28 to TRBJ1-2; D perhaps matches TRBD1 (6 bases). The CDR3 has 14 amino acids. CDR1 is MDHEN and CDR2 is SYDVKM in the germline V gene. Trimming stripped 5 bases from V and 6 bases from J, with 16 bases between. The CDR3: CASSPLRGRNGYTF. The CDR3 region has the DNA TGTGCCAGCAGTCCCCTCCGGGGGCGGAATGGCTACACCTTC.

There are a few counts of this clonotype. CDR3 in amino acids: CASSTGTGVETQYF. The CDR3 region has the DNA TGTGCCAGCAGTACCGGGACAGGGGTGGAGACCCAGTACTTC. The J gene is TRBJ2-5, the V gene TRBV5-5; 10 positions agree with TRBD1. After removal of 5 bases from V and 5 bases from J, the junction contained 6 bases not matched to a gene. The CDR3 is 14 residues long. CDR1 is SGHKS and CDR2 is YYEKEE in the germline V gene (reference sequence). The full variable domain, in which reference TRBV5-5 and TRBJ2-5 provide the parts outside the CDR3, is DAGVTQSPTHLIKTRGQQVTLRCSPISGHKSVSWYQQVLGQGPQFIFQYYEKEERGRGNFPDRFSARQFPNYSSELNVNALLLGDSALYLCASSTGTGVETQYFGPGTRLLVL.

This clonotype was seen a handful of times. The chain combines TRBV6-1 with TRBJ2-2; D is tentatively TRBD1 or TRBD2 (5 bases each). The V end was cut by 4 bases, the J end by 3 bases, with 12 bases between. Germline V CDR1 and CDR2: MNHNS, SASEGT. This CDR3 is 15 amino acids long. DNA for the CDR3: TGTGCCAGCAGTGGACGGGGCTTGGACACCGGGGAGCTGTTTTTT. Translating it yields CASSGRGLDTGELFF.

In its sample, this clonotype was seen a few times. The DNA of the CDR3 is TGCGCCAGCAGCCCGTGGATGAACTACGAGCAGTACTTC. Protein: CASSPWMNYEQYF. The chain uses TRBV4-3 and TRBJ2-7; D unresolved. From germline, CDR1 is LGHNA and CDR2 YSLEER. This CDR3 contains 13 residues. V dropped 4 bases and J dropped 3 bases, with 10 bases sitting between them.

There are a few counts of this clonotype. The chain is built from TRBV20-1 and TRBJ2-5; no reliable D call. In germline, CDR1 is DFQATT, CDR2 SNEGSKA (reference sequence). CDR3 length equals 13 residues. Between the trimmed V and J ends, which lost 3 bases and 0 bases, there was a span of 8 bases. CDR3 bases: TGCAGTGCTAGGCGGCACAACCAAGAGACCCAGTACTTC. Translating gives CSARRHNQETQYF.

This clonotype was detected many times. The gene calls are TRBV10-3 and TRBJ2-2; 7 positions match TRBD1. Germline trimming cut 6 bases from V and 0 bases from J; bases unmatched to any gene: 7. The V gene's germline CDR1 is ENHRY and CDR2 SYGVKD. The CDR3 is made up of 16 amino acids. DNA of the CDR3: TGTGCCATCAGCAAACAGGGGCGCCCGAACACCGGGGAGCTGTTTTTT. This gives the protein CAISKQGRPNTGELFF.

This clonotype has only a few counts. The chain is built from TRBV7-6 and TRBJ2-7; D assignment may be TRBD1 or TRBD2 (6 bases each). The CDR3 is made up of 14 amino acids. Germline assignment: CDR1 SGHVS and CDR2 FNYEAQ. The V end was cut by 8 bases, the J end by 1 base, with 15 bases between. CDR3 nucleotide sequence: TGTGCCAGCGTCCCCGGGGGCCCGTCCTACGAGCAGTACTTC. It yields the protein CASVPGGPSYEQYF.

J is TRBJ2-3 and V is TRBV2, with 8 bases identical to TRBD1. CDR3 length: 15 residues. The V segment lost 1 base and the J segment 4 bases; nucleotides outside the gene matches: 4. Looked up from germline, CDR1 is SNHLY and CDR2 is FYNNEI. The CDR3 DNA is TGTGCCAGCAGTGAAGAGGGACAGGAGCCAGATACGCAGTATTTT. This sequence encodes CASSEEGQEPDTQYF.

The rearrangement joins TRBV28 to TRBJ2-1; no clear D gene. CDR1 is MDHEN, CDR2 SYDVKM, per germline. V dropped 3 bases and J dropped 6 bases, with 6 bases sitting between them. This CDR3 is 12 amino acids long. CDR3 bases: TGTGCCAGCAGTTTGGGATTCAATGAGCAGTTCTTC. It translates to CASSLGFNEQFF. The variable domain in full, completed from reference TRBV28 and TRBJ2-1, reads DVKVTQSSRYLVKRTGEKVFLECVQDMDHENMFWYRQDPGLGLRLIYFSYDVKMKEKGDIPEGYSVSREKKERFSLILESASTNQTSMYLCASSLGFNEQFFGPGTRLTVL.

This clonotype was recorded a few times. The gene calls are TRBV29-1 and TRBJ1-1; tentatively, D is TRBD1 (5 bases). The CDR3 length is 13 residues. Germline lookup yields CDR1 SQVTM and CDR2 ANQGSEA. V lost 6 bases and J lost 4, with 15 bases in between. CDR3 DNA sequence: TGCAGCGTAGCCCTTGGGACGAGCACTGAAGCTTTCTTT. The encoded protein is CSVALGTSTEAFF.

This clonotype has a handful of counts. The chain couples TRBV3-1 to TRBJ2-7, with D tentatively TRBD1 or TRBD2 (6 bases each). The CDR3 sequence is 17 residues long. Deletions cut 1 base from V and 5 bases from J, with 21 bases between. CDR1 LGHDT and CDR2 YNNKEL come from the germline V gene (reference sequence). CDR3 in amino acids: CASSQAGKGLRGNEQYF. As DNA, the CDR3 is TGTGCCAGCAGCCAAGCGGGGAAGGGACTCAGGGGAAACGAGCAGTACTTC.